The TCR beta chain under discussion was sequenced for a study of T cells in localized non-small cell lung cancer. Overall study findings and caveats: In the blood, greater T cell density corresponded to longer overall survival. Uninvolved adjacent lung had the highest recorded T cell clonality, with tumor below it. In adjacent lung, a median around 52 of the top 100 tumor clones were found. Since sequencing was restricted to only one region of the tumor, intratumor heterogeneity remains a possibility.

The repertoire was sequenced with immunoSEQ multiplex PCR; TCRdb's copy has only in-frame clones and lacks some. This table has some 1,300 clones, around 23% appearing once. This clone was observed a handful of times. Antigen specificity is unknown. Germline CDR1 reads LNHDA; CDR2 reads SQIVND (reference sequence). V lost 3 bases, J lost 3 bases, and 11 bases lay in between. This CDR3 spans 14 amino acids. The chain is built from TRBV19 and TRBJ1-1; a possible D gene is TRBD1 (6 bases). The sequence was obtained from a man aged 35 to 69 with stage II squamous cell lung carcinoma. Sequences were derived from lung tumor tissue, sampled before any cancer treatment. CDR3 in amino acids: CASSIRGGDTEAFF. CDR3 bases: TGTGCCAGTAGTATCCGAGGGGGGGACACTGAAGCTTTCTTT.